This TCR beta chain stems from a study of vaccination and CD4 T cells after COVID-19. Cultured CD4+ T cells had their DNA profiled by the Oncomine TCR Beta short-read assay. From the PCR reads, TCRdb called clonotypes with MiXCR, one entry per CDR3 protein. This table has about 24,000 distinct CDR3 sequences, around 42% appearing once. Germline loops: CDR1 SGHVS, CDR2 FQNEAQ. This CDR3 is 17 amino acids long. J gave up 8 bases and V 1 base, and 15 bases lay outside the gene matches. Overall study results and limits: Researchers report that a median about 89% of reactive clones in convalescent patients surfaced only post-vaccination.

Described time point: late sampling 161 to 241 days after vaccination in a few convalescent patients. Regarding treatment: approximately 9-day PBMC culture with coronavirus spike peptide pools or control peptides (ViraFEST assay). Expanded clonotypes were found by TCR sequencing after peptide-pool stimulation (ViraFEST). About this clonotype itself: Its antigen is unknown.

Sequenced material: CD4+ T cells from blood, cultured in vitro, taken about 7 months after SARS-CoV-2 vaccination. The origin of this receptor is a human donor who had recovered from COVID-19. The gene calls are TRBV7-8 and TRBJ2-3, with 7 bases lining up with TRBD2. This chain's CDR3 is CASSLERRLASAVTQYF. The CDR3 bases are TGTGCCAGCAGCTTAGAACGAAGACTAGCTTCAGCGGTTACGCAGTATTTT.